This T cell receptor beta chain was recovered during a study of T cells in tuberculosis. Profiled with immunoSEQ multiplex PCR; TCRdb holds only in-frame clones, not every one. The repertoire holds tens of thousands of clones, nearly 90% seen once, with 6.1% in the top ten. CDR3 length: 18 amino acids. The germline gives CDR1 SGHTA, CDR2 FQGNSA. The ends lost 1 base at V and 5 bases at J; junction bases unmatched: 10. Study results and caveats: The TCR-beta difference was not significant; alpha differences partly reflected length.

Turning to this clone: The antigen is unknown.

The chain employs TRBV7-2 and TRBJ2-3, with 12 bases matching TRBD2. Sequencing was done on a sample of PBMCs. The TCR was taken from a donor aged 5-35 years with latent tuberculosis or without tuberculosis infection. The CDR3 here is CASSLVPRRLAGEDTQYF. As DNA, the CDR3 is TGTGCCAGCAGCTTAGTGCCTAGGAGACTAGCGGGGGAAGATACGCAGTATTTT.